This TCR beta chain comes out of a study of OX40 agonist ivuxolimab in advanced cancers. For the study at large: Checkpoint inhibitors had been given previously to approximately 41% of patients.

CDR3 size: 13 residues. The germline gives CDR1 SNHLY, CDR2 FYNNEI. V shed 6 bases and J shed 2 bases, with 5 bases lying between them. Data came from immunoSEQ multiplex PCR; TCRdb stores just in-frame clones and leaves some out. The table records some 70,000 clones, around four fifths of them present only once. This clone appeared a few times. The specimen was CD4+ or CD8+ T cells sorted from blood, collected in a trial of the OX40 agonist ivuxolimab. The V and J genes are TRBV2 and TRBJ2-6; D remains unclear. The clonotype was recovered from an adult with an advanced solid tumor such as melanoma, head and neck, liver or kidney cancer. The CDR3 bases are TGTGCCAGCAGGGCGGCTGGGGCCAACGTCCTGACTTTC. It yields the protein CASRAAGANVLTF. The entire variable domain, with the rest obtained from reference TRBV2 and TRBJ2-6, is as follows: EPEVTQTPSHQVTQMGQEVILRCVPISNHLYFYWYRQILGQKVEFLVSFYNNEISEKSEIFDDQFSVERPDGSNFTLKIRSTKLEDSAMYFCASRAAGANVLTFGAGSRLTVL.